This T cell receptor beta chain was profiled in a study of early T cells in non-severe SARS-CoV-2 infection. TCRdb reprocessed the 5' RACE reads via MiXCR and lists one record per CDR3 protein. The sample lists fewer than 35,000 distinct CDR3 sequences; 9% to 9.5% were seen once. The CDR3 extends over 12 amino acids. Trimming removed 4 bases from V and 9 bases from J, with 10 bases in between. Looked up from germline, CDR1 is SGHDT and CDR2 is YYEEEE. The rearrangement joins TRBV5-6 to TRBJ1-4; possibly TRBD1 for D (5 bases). The material sequenced was whole blood. The sequence was collected from an adult who was a healthcare worker with PCR-confirmed SARS-CoV-2 infection or an uninfected control (not recorded which). The CDR3 loop reads CASSGEGKKLFF. The CDR3 region has the DNA TGTGCCAGCAGCGGCGAGGGGAAAAAACTGTTTTTT. Full variable domain (remainder filled in from reference TRBV5-6 and TRBJ1-4): DAGVTQSPTHLIKTRGQQVTLRCSPKSGHDTVSWYQQALGQGPQFIFQYYEEEERQRGNFPDRFSGHQFPNYSSELNVNALLLGDSALYLCASSGEGKKLFFGSGTQLSVL.